Listed below are T cell receptor beta chains from one sample, sequenced in a study of blood T cells in healthy people across ages. TCRdb re-derived calls from the 5' RACE reads in MiXCR, one entry per CDR3 protein. The sample consists of more than 1,400,000 distinct CDR3 sequences, roughly 40% of them appearing once. The sequenced sample was blood. Source of these receptors: a woman in her late teens or twenties in good health. CDR3s include the opening cysteine and the closing phenylalanine or tryptophan. A D gene is named only where the DNA matches it firmly. The listing skips clone size in some rows; elsewhere it reads once, few, many or a size class.

V: TRBV15
D: TRBD1
size: -
J: TRBJ1-2
DNA: TGTGCCACCAGCAGCCCGAGGACAGGGTATGGCTACACCTTC
CDR3: CATSSPRTGYGYTF

V: TRBV7-9
D: -
size: -
J: TRBJ2-7
DNA: TGTGCCAGCAGGCCACCCGGCGGAACCCTTACCCACTACGAGCAGTACTTC
CDR3: CASRPPGGTLTHYEQYF

V: TRBV7-2
D: -
size: few
J: TRBJ2-7
DNA: TGTGCCAGCAGCTTAATATGGAGTCTCTCCTACGAGCAGTACTTC
CDR3: CASSLIWSLSYEQYF

V: TRBV7-2
D: TRBD2
size: -
J: TRBJ2-3
DNA: TGTGCCAGCAGCCTAGTGGTGGCTAGCGGGGGGGCAGATACGCAGTATTTT
CDR3: CASSLVVASGGADTQYF

V: TRBV14
D: -
size: few
J: TRBJ2-5
DNA: TGTGCCAGCAGCCAATGGCAGGGGCTTGCAGAGACCCAGTACTTC
CDR3: CASSQWQGLAETQYF

V: TRBV25-1
D: TRBD2
size: few
J: TRBJ2-7
DNA: TGTGCCAGCAGTGAATACCCTAGCGGGAGGCTCTACGAGCAGTACTTC
CDR3: CASSEYPSGRLYEQYF

V: TRBV20-1
D: -
size: few
J: TRBJ2-5
DNA: TGCAGTGCCAATGTTGGCGGAGAGACCCAGTACTTC
CDR3: CSANVGGETQYF

V: TRBV12-3/TRBV12-4
D: -
size: -
J: TRBJ2-1
DNA: TGTGCCAGCAGTTTAGGTGGGGGCCTACTGTATGAGCAGTTCTTC
CDR3: CASSLGGGLLYEQFF

V: TRBV5-1
D: -
size: few
J: TRBJ2-5
DNA: TGCGCCAGCCAGCACCCAGACAGAAACCAAGCGACCCAGTACTTC
CDR3: CASQHPDRNQATQYF

V: TRBV27
D: -
size: few
J: TRBJ2-5
DNA: TGTGCCAGCAGTTTGTTGGGGGACCAAGAGACCCAGTACTTC
CDR3: CASSLLGDQETQYF

V: TRBV5-1
D: -
size: -
J: TRBJ2-2
DNA: TGCGCCAGCAGCTTGGTGGCCAGAAACACCGGGGAGCTGTTTTTT
CDR3: CASSLVARNTGELFF

V: TRBV7-9
D: TRBD2
size: -
J: TRBJ2-5
DNA: TGTGCCAGAGGGGGACTAGCGCGGAATGAGCAGTACTTC
CDR3: CARGGLARNEQYF

V: TRBV9
D: -
size: many
J: TRBJ2-3
DNA: TGTGCCAGCAGCGTAGAAGTTCTGGATACGCAGTATTTT
CDR3: CASSVEVLDTQYF

V: TRBV10-3
D: TRBD2
size: once
J: TRBJ2-3
DNA: TGTGCCATCAAAGGCGGGGGGCCCAAAGGCACAGATACGCAGTATTTT
CDR3: CAIKGGGPKGTDTQYF

V: TRBV5-1
D: TRBD1
size: few
J: TRBJ1-5
DNA: TGCGCCAGCAGGCCCGGGACAGGGGGGAATCAGCCCCAGCATTTT
CDR3: CASRPGTGGNQPQHF

V: TRBV13
D: -
size: -
J: TRBJ1-1
DNA: TGTGCCAGCAGCCCCACGAGGCGGGGAATTAACACTGAAGCTTTCTTT
CDR3: CASSPTRRGINTEAFF

V: TRBV20-1
D: TRBD1
size: few
J: TRBJ2-7
DNA: TGCAGTGCTTTCCCCGGGACAGCTAGCTCCTACGAGCAGTACTTC
CDR3: CSAFPGTASSYEQYF

V: TRBV25-1
D: -
size: once
J: TRBJ1-2
DNA: TGTGCCAGCAGTGAATATCGGTATGGCTACACCTTC
CDR3: CASSEYRYGYTF

V: TRBV7-9
D: TRBD1
size: few
J: TRBJ2-7
DNA: TGTGCCAGCAGCTCGGGGACAGGGGAGTACGAGCAGTACTTC
CDR3: CASSSGTGEYEQYF

V: TRBV10-3
D: -
size: once
J: TRBJ2-5
DNA: TGTGCCATAAGAGGCAAAGCCCAAGAGACCCAGTACTTC
CDR3: CAIRGKAQETQYF

V: TRBV6-1
D: TRBD2
size: -
J: TRBJ2-7
DNA: TGTGCCAGCAGTACTAGCGGGAGGGGTTACAATGAGCAGTACTTC
CDR3: CASSTSGRGYNEQYF

V: TRBV12-3/TRBV12-4
D: -
size: -
J: TRBJ2-5
DNA: TGTGCCAGCCACGGGACATACCAAGAGACCCAGTACTTC
CDR3: CASHGTYQETQYF